This T cell receptor (beta chain) was identified during a study of Tregs in tolerant kidney transplant recipients. On the study more broadly: Recipients received nonmyeloablative bone marrow transplants from related graft donors, with transient mixed chimerism. Broader study findings: Tregs expanded with activated donor B cells seemed most donor-specific. This study did not directly address biological reproducibility.

Unstimulated Tregs (CD4+CD25+CD127-) and CD4+CD25- non-Tregs were sorted from PBMCs. CDR1 is GTSNPN, CDR2 SVGIG, per germline (reference sequence). Trimming cost V 3 bases and J 2 bases, with 11 bases left between them. This CDR3 is built from 13 residues. A note on this clone: Its antigen is undetermined.

Profiled with immunoSEQ multiplex PCR; TCRdb holds only in-frame clones, not every one. The table lists tens of thousands of clones, approximately 93% of them singletons, with 0.46% in the top ten. This receptor was obtained from a human donor who received a combined kidney and bone marrow transplant. The material was CD4+ T cells from blood, obtained before the transplant. The J gene is TRBJ2-7, the V gene TRBV30; possible D gene TRBD2, 5 bases. The CDR3 loop is CAWSRGLPYEQYF. As DNA, the CDR3 is TGTGCCTGGAGCAGAGGGCTTCCCTACGAGCAGTACTTC.